Presented here are 9 T cell receptor beta chains from one specimen sequenced in a study of PD-1 blockade in mismatch repair-deficient tumors listed by TCRdb under 2017. Library generation was performed with the immunoSEQ multiplex PCR assay. The clones in this table, taken by TCRdb from immuneACCESS, are in-frame only. Not every clone is retained; where verified, under half of the shortfall comes from an unresolved V gene, and the cause of the rest is unknown. The sample table shows around 14,000 clones, and 85% to 90% are seen once. 10% to 12% of the sample is in the top ten clones. This specimen's time point label, per the study, means: identical approximately nine-day culture without peptide (control). No cognate antigen is known for these TCRs. The specimen was cells cultured in vitro, collected from a patient treated with pembrolizumab. The receptor source for this set is an adult with mismatch repair-deficient cancer.

The chain recombines TRBV6-1 with TRBJ1-2, with TRBD1 as a possible D gene (5 bases). V was clipped by 0 bases and J by 4 bases, with 9 bases between them. Germline lookup yields CDR1 MNHNS and CDR2 SASEGT. The CDR3 is made up of 14 amino acids. CDR3 in DNA: TGTGCCAGCAGTGAAGCGCGGGGGGTCTATGGCTACACCTTC. It encodes CASSEARGVYGYTF.

The gene calls are TRBV9 and TRBJ2-2, with 7 bases that match TRBD1. This CDR3 is 15 amino acids long. Germline lookup yields CDR1 SGDLS and CDR2 YYNGEE. The V and J ends lost 4 bases and 5 bases, in that order; junction bases with no gene match: 8. The CDR3 here is CASSPRQGQTGELFF. The DNA of the CDR3 is TGTGCCAGCAGCCCTCGACAGGGTCAAACCGGGGAGCTGTTTTTT.

The rearrangement uses TRBV6-1 and TRBJ1-5; D is uncertain. CDR3 length: 15 residues. With 2 bases removed from V and 4 bases from J, the gap between germline ends came to 12 bases. Germline V gene data show CDR1 as MNHNS and CDR2 as SASEGT. For the CDR3, the DNA is TGTGCCAGCAGTGAATATAGGCAGCAAAATCAGCCCCAGCATTTT. Its protein is CASSEYRQQNQPQHF.

The chain links TRBV6-5 to TRBJ2-7, with 9 nucleotides matching TRBD2. V was clipped by 0 bases and J by 3 bases; unmatched bases: 6. This CDR3 has 16 amino acids. The germline gives CDR1 MNHEY, CDR2 SVGAGI. The CDR3 nucleotides read TGTGCCAGCAGTTACTCGGGGGCGGGAGGGCACTACGAGCAGTACTTC. Its translation is CASSYSGAGGHYEQYF.

The chain uses TRBV27 and TRBJ1-4, with 9 bases matching TRBD1. Germline CDR1 MNHEY, CDR2 SMNVEV (reference sequence). The CDR3 runs to 14 residues. V was pared by 4 bases and J by 11 bases, with 8 bases of the junction left unmatched. Written as DNA, the CDR3 is TGTGCCAGCAGTTACGGGACAGGGCTCGGGAAACTGTTTTTT. Protein: CASSYGTGLGKLFF.

V usage is TRBV28 and J usage is TRBJ2-1, with 12 bases lining up with TRBD2. Germline assignment: CDR1 MDHEN and CDR2 SYDVKM. Germline trimming cut 7 bases from V and 7 bases from J; bases unmatched to any gene: 11. The CDR3 contains 16 residues. CDR3 sequence (DNA): TGTGCCAGCATCAGACTAGCGGGAGTAGGTGGAAATGAGCAGTTCTTC. It is translated as CASIRLAGVGGNEQFF.

This chain uses TRBV5-5 with TRBJ1-1; a possible D gene is TRBD1 (5 bases). Germline loops: CDR1 SGHKS, CDR2 YYEKEE (reference sequence). This CDR3 is 11 amino acids long. V was cut by 2 bases and J by 6 bases, with 5 bases left in between. CDR3 amino acids: CASSLGAEAFF. The DNA for the CDR3 is TGTGCCAGCAGCTTAGGGGCTGAAGCTTTCTTT.

V is TRBV9 and J is TRBJ1-1, with 9 bases matching TRBD1. CDR1 and CDR2 (germline): SGDLS, YYNGEE. The CDR3 runs to 16 residues. V trimming: 4 bases; J trimming: 1 base; junction bases outside the gene matches: 8. This chain's CDR3 is CASSPRGQGANTEAFF. As DNA, the CDR3 is TGTGCCAGCAGCCCTCGGGGACAGGGCGCGAACACTGAAGCTTTCTTT.

The chain links TRBV5-1 to TRBJ2-7; 11 nucleotides match TRBD1. The ends lost 4 bases at V and 2 bases at J; junction bases unmatched: 2. The V gene's germline CDR1 is SGHRS and CDR2 YFSETQ. The CDR3 is made up of 14 amino acids. This chain's CDR3 is CASSPGQGAYEQYF. The CDR3, as DNA: TGCGCCAGCAGCCCGGGACAGGGGGCCTACGAGCAGTACTTC. Full variable domain (missing parts from reference TRBV5-1 and TRBJ2-7): KAGVTQTPRYLIKTRGQQVTLSCSPISGHRSVSWYQQTPGQGLQFLFEYFSETQRNKGNFPGRFSGRQFSNSRSEMNVSTLELGDSALYLCASSPGQGAYEQYFGPGTRLTVT.